These 20 T cell receptor beta chains originate from one sample sequenced in a study of T cell responses to AZD1222 COVID-19 vaccine. Using immunoSEQ multiplex PCR, the repertoire was profiled, and TCRdb retains in-frame clones only, with some absent. The sample shows around 200,000 clones, about 86% of them seen only once. The material sequenced was peripheral blood, taken on day 0 of AZD1222 vaccination. These TCRs come from an adult in good health.

The chain recombines TRBV7-9 with TRBJ1-1; possibly TRBD1 for D (5 bases). Germline CDR1 SEHNR, CDR2 FQNEAQ (reference sequence). The CDR3 runs to 15 residues. Trimming shortened V by 1 base and J by 1 base, and 10 bases separated the two germline ends. The CDR3 DNA reads TGTGCCAGCAGCTTAGTGGTAGGGGAGAACACTGAAGCTTTCTTT. Encoded protein: CASSLVVGENTEAFF.

This rearrangement joins TRBV24-1 to TRBJ2-7; 7 positions match TRBD1. Germline lookup yields CDR1 KGHDR and CDR2 SFDVKD. The trim removed 4 bases at V and 6 bases at J, leaving 5 bases unmatched. The length of the CDR3 is 13 residues. CDR3 sequence (DNA): TGTGCCACCAGTGAGCGACAGGGTTCCGAGCAGTACTTC. Amino acids: CATSERQGSEQYF.

The V call is TRBV11-2, the J call TRBJ2-1; 9 bases fit TRBD1. Trimming took 5 bases from V and 3 from J; bases not matched to a gene: 8. The CDR3 runs 16 residues. Germline V CDR1 and CDR2: SGHAT, FQNNGV. The CDR3 loop reads CASSPGQGSHYNEQFF. The CDR3 DNA sequence: TGTGCCAGCAGCCCGGGACAGGGCTCTCACTACAATGAGCAGTTCTTC.

The chain is built from TRBV6-4 and TRBJ2-3, with 7 positions matching TRBD2. This CDR3 spans 14 amino acids. V was clipped by 5 bases and J by 0 bases; unmatched bases: 2. Germline values: CDR1 MRHNA, CDR2 SNTAGT. CDR3 bases: TGTGCCAGCAGTCGACTAGCTAGCACAGATACGCAGTATTTT. It specifies CASSRLASTDTQYF.

V and J are TRBV6-2 or TRBV6-3 and TRBJ2-5; a possible D gene is TRBD1 (6 bases). The CDR3 length is 16 residues. The V gene lost 4 bases and the J gene lost 2 bases, with 17 bases spanning the gap. Germline loops: CDR1 MNHEY, CDR2 SVGEGT. CDR3 loop: CASSFFVTTGQETQYF. DNA of the CDR3: TGTGCCAGCAGTTTCTTCGTGACTACAGGGCAAGAGACCCAGTACTTC.

This chain joins TRBV27 and TRBJ1-5; tentatively, D is TRBD1 (5 bases). The CDR3 is 13 residues long. Germline values: CDR1 MNHEY, CDR2 SMNVEV (reference sequence). The V and J ends lost 3 bases and 13 bases respectively, with 16 bases between them. The CDR3: CASSLEGLTKQHF. DNA of the CDR3: TGTGCCAGCAGTTTGGAGGGACTTACCAAACAGCATTTT.

The chain carries TRBV4-3 and TRBJ2-5; D gene ambiguous. V was trimmed by 3 bases and J by 4 bases, leaving 9 bases between them. The CDR3 is 13 residues long. Germline CDR1 is LGHNA and CDR2 is YSLEER. The chain's CDR3 is CASSHRKGETQYF. CDR3 DNA: TGCGCCAGCAGCCACCGGAAGGGAGAGACCCAGTACTTC.

The chain has TRBV2 and TRBJ2-7, with D possibly TRBD1 on 6 matching bases. The CDR3 has 12 residues. CDR1 is SNHLY, CDR2 FYNNEI, per germline. As DNA, the CDR3 is TGTGCTTGGAAGGACAGACTCTACGAGCAGTACTTC. Encoded protein: CAWKDRLYEQYF.

The chain joins TRBV11-3 to TRBJ2-2; D not resolved. CDR1 SGHNT and CDR2 YENEEA come from the germline V gene. V was clipped by 4 bases and J by 6 bases, with 6 bases between them. This CDR3 has 12 residues. The CDR3 nucleotides are TGTGCCAGCAGCTCACCCCCCGGGGAGCTGTTTTTT. It yields the protein CASSSPPGELFF.

V gene TRBV5-4 combines with J gene TRBJ2-2; D is possibly TRBD2 (5 bases). The CDR3 consists of 16 residues. The ends were cut back, 2 bases at V and 4 bases at J, with 15 bases in the middle. The germline V gene has CDR1 SGHNT and CDR2 YYREEE (reference sequence). CDR3 loop: CASSLWESVITGELFF. CDR3 coding DNA: TGTGCCAGCAGCTTATGGGAGAGTGTTATCACCGGGGAGCTGTTTTTT.

The rearrangement joins TRBV7-9 to TRBJ1-4; 11 bases align to TRBD1. V lost 5 bases and J lost 7; bases outside the gene matches: 3. This CDR3 region has 14 residues. The germline V gene encodes CDR1 SEHNR and CDR2 FQNEAQ (reference sequence). CDR3 in DNA: TGTGCCAGCAGCGCGGACAGGGGGCGTGAAAAACTGTTTTTT. Translating it yields CASSADRGREKLFF.

The rearrangement uses TRBV11-2 and TRBJ2-3; tentatively, D is TRBD1 (5 bases). The V gene's germline CDR1 is SGHAT and CDR2 FQNNGV. V was cut by 1 base and J by 4 bases, with 15 bases left in between. The CDR3 sequence is 16 residues long. CDR3 coding DNA: TGTGCCAGCAGCTTAGGGGGCAGGGTTGGCCCAGATACGCAGTATTTT. Translation gives CASSLGGRVGPDTQYF.

This chain joins TRBV5-6 and TRBJ2-5; maybe TRBD1 (6 bases). The CDR3 is made up of 15 amino acids. The germline CDR1 and CDR2 sequences are SGHDT and YYEEEE. The V and J ends lost 4 bases and 3 bases respectively, with 16 bases between them. DNA of the CDR3: TGTGCCAGCAGCCGTTGGACAGCTGAGGAAGAGACCCAGTACTTC. This gives the protein CASSRWTAEEETQYF. Together with reference TRBV5-6 and TRBJ2-5, the CDR3 gives the full variable domain: DAGVTQSPTHLIKTRGQQVTLRCSPKSGHDTVSWYQQALGQGPQFIFQYYEEEERQRGNFPDRFSGHQFPNYSSELNVNALLLGDSALYLCASSRWTAEEETQYFGPGTRLLVL.

V is TRBV29-1 and J is TRBJ2-7; D is ambiguous. Germline V gives CDR1 SQVTM, CDR2 ANQGSEA. The CDR3 totals 11 residues. V was clipped by 5 bases and J by 3 bases, with 8 bases between them. CDR3 nucleotides: TGCAGCGTTCGGCTTTTCTACGAGCAGTACTTC. It specifies CSVRLFYEQYF.

The chain is built from TRBV7-6 and TRBJ1-3; TRBD1 is a possible D gene (5 bases). Germline values: CDR1 SGHVS, CDR2 FNYEAQ. Between the trimmed V and J ends, which lost 2 bases and 8 bases, there was a span of 10 bases. The CDR3 runs 13 residues. The CDR3 loop is CASSLSTGDTIYF. The DNA of the CDR3 is TGTGCCAGCAGCTTATCAACGGGGGACACCATATATTTT.

The rearrangement links TRBV2 to TRBJ1-1; D might be TRBD1 (5 bases). The germline CDR1 and CDR2 sequences are SNHLY and FYNNEI. The ends were cut back, 1 base at V and 9 bases at J, with 12 bases in the middle. CDR3 length equals 13 residues. The CDR3 DNA reads as TGTGCCAGCAGTGAAGGGGGAGGGGTTCAAGCTTTCTTT. Translated, it gives CASSEGGGVQAFF.

The CDR3 DNA follows: TGTGCCAGCAGTGGGGGCTGGGGACCCCAGCATTTT. Translating it yields CASSGGWGPQHF. The rearrangement links TRBV25-1 to TRBJ1-5; tentatively, D is TRBD1 (5 bases). The CDR3 has 12 amino acids. Germline assignment: CDR1 MGHDK and CDR2 SYGVNS. Trimming stripped 4 bases from V and 10 bases from J, with 11 bases between.

The chain joins TRBV7-9 to TRBJ2-5, with a possible D match to TRBD1 (5 bases). Germline CDR1 SEHNR, CDR2 FQNEAQ (reference sequence). The V end was cut by 2 bases, the J end by 7 bases, with 5 bases between. This CDR3 is 11 amino acids long. DNA of the CDR3: TGTGCCAGCAGCTTACAGGGGACCCAGTACTTC. Amino acid sequence: CASSLQGTQYF.

The V gene is TRBV28, the J gene TRBJ2-5; 7 bases map to TRBD2. CDR3 size: 13 residues. Germline assignment: CDR1 MDHEN and CDR2 SYDVKM. V shed 8 bases and J 5 bases; nucleotides not matched to a gene: 8. The CDR3 region has the DNA TGTGCCAGCCGGGCGGGAGTTCGTGAGACCCAGTACTTC. It translates to CASRAGVRETQYF. Supplemented by reference TRBV28 and TRBJ2-5, the full variable domain reads DVKVTQSSRYLVKRTGEKVFLECVQDMDHENMFWYRQDPGLGLRLIYFSYDVKMKEKGDIPEGYSVSREKKERFSLILESASTNQTSMYLCASRAGVRETQYFGPGTRLLVL.

This clone has a handful of counts. The chain recombines TRBV12-3 or TRBV12-4 with TRBJ1-1; D possibly corresponds to TRBD1 (6 bases). The CDR3 spans 13 residues. The ends were cut back, 8 bases at V and 4 bases at J, with 14 bases in the middle. The CDR3 DNA reads as TGTGCCAGCGGAATTCAGGGGCGCACTGAAGCTTTCTTT. Its translation is CASGIQGRTEAFF.